This record looks at one T cell receptor beta chain sequence and its context. The source of the sample is a study of blood T cell repertoires in COVID-19. The overall study: Collection of acute and convalescent COVID-19 samples took place in the United States, Italy and Spain. From T cells, B-cell-depleted T cells, or PBMCs came the material, which was cDNA or gDNA.

Under the authors' procedure: Cell counts per sample came from amplifying reference gene primers. Profiled with immunoSEQ multiplex PCR; TCRdb holds only in-frame clones, not every one. V and J calls and clone size follow that table, whereas D and trimming were derived from the DNA. The table has about 93,000 clones, around four fifths seen once. This CDR3 spans 17 amino acids. Trimming shortened V by 4 bases and J by 4 bases, and 24 bases separated the two germline ends. Germline assignment: CDR1 SGHKS and CDR2 YYEKEE (reference sequence). What was sequenced was peripheral blood. The V call is TRBV5-5, the J call TRBJ2-7; D is possibly TRBD2 (6 bases). The TCR originated in a human donor in a cohort sampled during active COVID-19. As DNA, the CDR3 is TGTGCCAGCAGCCAGTGGATGGTCCTGGGGGGACTGTACGAGCAGTACTTC. It codes for CASSQWMVLGGLYEQYF.